The 5 T cell receptor beta chains presented below share a single source sample, sequenced in a study of radiotherapy plus CTLA-4 blockade in lung cancer (dated by TCRdb to between 2017 and 2018). Library preparation used the immunoSEQ multiplex PCR assay. TCRdb took over this immuneACCESS table, retaining in-frame rearrangements with V and J assigned. Such tables are incomplete; in checked studies, under half of the missing clones stem from an unresolved V gene, and the remainder is unexplained. Across this sample there are 20,000 to 30,000 clones, with over 55% seen only once. About 3% of the sample is in the top ten clones. The starting material was peripheral blood, obtained from a patient treated with radiotherapy plus ipilimumab. The receptors stem from a human donor with non-small cell lung cancer whose response to radiotherapy plus ipilimumab could not be evaluated.

The chain joins TRBV5-4 to TRBJ2-5, with 13 bases that match TRBD2. CDR3 length: 15 residues. The germline CDR1 and CDR2 sequences are SGHNT and YYREEE (reference sequence). V gave up 1 base and J gave up 4 bases; unmatched junction bases: 1. CDR3 residues: CASSLTSGRVETQYF. For the CDR3, the DNA is TGTGCCAGCAGCTTGACTAGCGGGAGGGTAGAGACCCAGTACTTC.

This clone was observed a single time. The chain recombines TRBV28 with TRBJ1-2, with 10 bases aligning to TRBD1. The J segment lost 3 bases and the V segment lost 6 bases, leaving 7 bases of the junction unmatched. This CDR3 region has 15 residues. The germline CDR1 and CDR2 sequences are MDHEN and SYDVKM. This CDR3 reads CASSPWGTGDYGYTF. DNA of the CDR3: TGTGCCAGCAGCCCCTGGGGGACAGGGGACTATGGCTACACCTTC.

This chain connects TRBV19 to TRBJ1-2, with D perhaps matching TRBD1 (5 bases). The germline CDR1 and CDR2 sequences are LNHDA and SQIVND (reference sequence). The CDR3 is 12 residues long. The V end lost 6 bases, the J end lost 2 bases, and 7 bases lay between the germline ends. In DNA form, the CDR3 reads TGTGCCAGTAGAGACAGAAACTATGGCTACACCTTC. Protein sequence: CASRDRNYGYTF.

The rearrangement joins TRBV5-1 to TRBJ2-1; D not resolved. This CDR3 spans 14 amino acids. Per the germline V gene, CDR1 is SGHRS and CDR2 is YFSETQ. V lost 0 bases to trimming and J lost 7 bases, with 11 bases between them. The CDR3 sequence is CASSLAEPWNEQFF. CDR3 DNA: TGCGCCAGCAGCTTGGCTGAGCCGTGGAATGAGCAGTTCTTC. Complete variable domain (other parts from reference TRBV5-1 and TRBJ2-1): KAGVTQTPRYLIKTRGQQVTLSCSPISGHRSVSWYQQTPGQGLQFLFEYFSETQRNKGNFPGRFSGRQFSNSRSEMNVSTLELGDSALYLCASSLAEPWNEQFFGPGTRLTVL.

V and J are TRBV27 and TRBJ2-1; 8 bases are shared with TRBD2. Germline V lookup: CDR1 MNHEY, CDR2 SMNVEV (reference sequence). J lost 7 bases, V lost 5 bases, and 4 bases had no gene match. The CDR3 is made up of 13 amino acids. DNA for the CDR3: TGTGCCAGCAGTAGGACTAGCCTAAATGAGCAGTTCTTC. Its translation is CASSRTSLNEQFF.